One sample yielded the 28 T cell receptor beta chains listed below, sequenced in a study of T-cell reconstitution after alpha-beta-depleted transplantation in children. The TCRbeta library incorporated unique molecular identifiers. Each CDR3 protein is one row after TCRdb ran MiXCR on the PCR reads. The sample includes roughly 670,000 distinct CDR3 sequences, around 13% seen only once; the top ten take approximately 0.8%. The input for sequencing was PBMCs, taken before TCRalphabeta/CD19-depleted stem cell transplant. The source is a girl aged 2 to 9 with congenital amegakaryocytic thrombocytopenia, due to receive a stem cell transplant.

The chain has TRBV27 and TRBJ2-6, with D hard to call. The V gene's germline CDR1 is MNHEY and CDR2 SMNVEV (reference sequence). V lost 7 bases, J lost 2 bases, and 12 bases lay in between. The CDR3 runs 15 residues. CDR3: CASTNTGPGANVLTF. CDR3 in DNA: TGTGCCAGCACGAACACGGGTCCTGGGGCCAACGTCCTGACTTTC.

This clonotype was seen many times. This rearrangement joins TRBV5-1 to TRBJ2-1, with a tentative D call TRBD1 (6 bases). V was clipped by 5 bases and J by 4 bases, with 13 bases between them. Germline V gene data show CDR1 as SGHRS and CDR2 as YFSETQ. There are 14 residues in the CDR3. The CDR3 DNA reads TGCGCCAGCAGACGGACAGCAAGTTACAATGAGCAGTTCTTC. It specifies CASRRTASYNEQFF.

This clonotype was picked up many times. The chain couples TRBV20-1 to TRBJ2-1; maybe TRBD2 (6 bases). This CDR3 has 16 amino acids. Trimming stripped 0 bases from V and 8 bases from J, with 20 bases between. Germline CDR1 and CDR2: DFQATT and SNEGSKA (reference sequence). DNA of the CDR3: TGCAGTGCTAGAGATCATGGCCGAACGAGGAGGGATGAGCAGTTCTTC. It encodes CSARDHGRTRRDEQFF.

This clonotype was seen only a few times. This CDR3 reads CASSLPGTDYPQYF. The DNA for the CDR3 is TGTGCCAGCAGCCTTCCCGGGACAGACTACCCCCAGTACTTC. V is TRBV7-9 and J is TRBJ2-5; 7 bases are shared with TRBD1. The CDR3 has 14 residues. Losses at the gene ends were 5 bases for V and 9 bases for J; bases not matched to a gene: 12. Germline V gives CDR1 SEHNR, CDR2 FQNEAQ (reference sequence).

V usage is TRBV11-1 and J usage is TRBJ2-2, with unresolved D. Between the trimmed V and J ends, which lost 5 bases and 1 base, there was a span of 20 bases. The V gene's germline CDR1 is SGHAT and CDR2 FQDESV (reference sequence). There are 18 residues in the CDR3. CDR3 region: CASSTSLPAGGNTGELFF. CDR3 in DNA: TGTGCCAGCAGCACGAGTCTCCCAGCTGGTGGGAACACCGGGGAGCTGTTTTTT.

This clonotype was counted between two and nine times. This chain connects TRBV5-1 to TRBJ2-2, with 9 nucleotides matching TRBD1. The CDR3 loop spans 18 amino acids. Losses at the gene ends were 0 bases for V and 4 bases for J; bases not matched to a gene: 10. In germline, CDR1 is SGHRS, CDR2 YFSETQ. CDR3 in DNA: TGCGCCAGCAGCTTGGGGGTTTTCGGGACAGGGCCCACCGGGGAGCTGTTTTTT. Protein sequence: CASSLGVFGTGPTGELFF.

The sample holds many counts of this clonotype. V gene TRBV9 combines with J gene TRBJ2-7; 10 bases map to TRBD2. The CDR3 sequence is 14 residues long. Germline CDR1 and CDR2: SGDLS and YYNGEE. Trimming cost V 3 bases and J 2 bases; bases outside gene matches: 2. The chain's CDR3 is CASSATSGTYEQYF. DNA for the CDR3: TGTGCCAGCAGCGCCACTAGCGGGACCTACGAGCAGTACTTC. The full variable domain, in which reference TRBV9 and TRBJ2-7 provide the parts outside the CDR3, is DSGVTQTPKHLITATGQRVTLRCSPRSGDLSVYWYQQSLDQGLQFLIQYYNGEERAKGNILERFSAQQFPDLHSELNLSSLELGDSALYFCASSATSGTYEQYFGPGTRLTVT.

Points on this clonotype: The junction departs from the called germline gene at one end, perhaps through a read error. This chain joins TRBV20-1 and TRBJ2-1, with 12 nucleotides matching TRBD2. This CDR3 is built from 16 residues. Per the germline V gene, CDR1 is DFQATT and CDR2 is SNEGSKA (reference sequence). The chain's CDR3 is CCASHLAGGRGNEQFF. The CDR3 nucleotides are TGCTGTGCTAGCCACCTAGCGGGAGGGCGGGGCAATGAGCAGTTCTTC.

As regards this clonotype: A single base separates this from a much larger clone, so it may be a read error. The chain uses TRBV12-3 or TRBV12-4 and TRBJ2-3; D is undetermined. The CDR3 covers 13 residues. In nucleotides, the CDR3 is TGTGCCAGCAGTTTCGGGTTTTCAGATATGCAGTATTTT. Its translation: CASSFGFSDMQYF.

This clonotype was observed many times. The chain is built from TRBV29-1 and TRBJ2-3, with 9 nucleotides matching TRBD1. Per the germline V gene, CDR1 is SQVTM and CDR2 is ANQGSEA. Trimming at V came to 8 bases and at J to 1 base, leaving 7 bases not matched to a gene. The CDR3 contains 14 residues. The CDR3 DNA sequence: TGCAGCCTAACCCGGGACAGGGGCACAGATACGCAGTATTTT. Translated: CSLTRDRGTDTQYF.

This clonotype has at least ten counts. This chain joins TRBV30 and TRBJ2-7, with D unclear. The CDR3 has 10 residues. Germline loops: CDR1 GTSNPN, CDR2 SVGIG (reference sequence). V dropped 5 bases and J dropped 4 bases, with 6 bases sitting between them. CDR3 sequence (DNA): TGTGCCTGGGGAATTTACGAGCAGTACTTC. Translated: CAWGIYEQYF.

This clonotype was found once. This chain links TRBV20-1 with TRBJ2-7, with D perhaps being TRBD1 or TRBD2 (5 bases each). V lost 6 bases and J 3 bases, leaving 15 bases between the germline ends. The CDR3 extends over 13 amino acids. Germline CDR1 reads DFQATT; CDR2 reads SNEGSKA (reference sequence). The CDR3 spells CSAWDRSGYEQYF. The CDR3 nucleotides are TGCAGTGCCTGGGACCGGAGCGGCTACGAGCAGTACTTC.

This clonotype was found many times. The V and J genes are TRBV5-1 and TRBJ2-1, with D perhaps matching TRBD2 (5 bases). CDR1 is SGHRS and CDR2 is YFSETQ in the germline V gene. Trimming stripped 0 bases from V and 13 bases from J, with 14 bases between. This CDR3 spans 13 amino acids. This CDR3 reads CASSLVDGREQFF. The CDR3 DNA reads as TGCGCCAGCAGCTTGGTGGACGGTCGGGAACAGTTCTTC.

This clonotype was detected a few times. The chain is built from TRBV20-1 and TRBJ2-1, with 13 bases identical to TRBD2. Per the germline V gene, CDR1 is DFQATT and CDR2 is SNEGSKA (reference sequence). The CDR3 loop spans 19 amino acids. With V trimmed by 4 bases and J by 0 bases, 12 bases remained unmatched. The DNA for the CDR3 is TGCAGTGCTATTTCTCCGGGACTAGCGGGACGATCCTCCTACAATGAGCAGTTCTTC. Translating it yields CSAISPGLAGRSSYNEQFF.

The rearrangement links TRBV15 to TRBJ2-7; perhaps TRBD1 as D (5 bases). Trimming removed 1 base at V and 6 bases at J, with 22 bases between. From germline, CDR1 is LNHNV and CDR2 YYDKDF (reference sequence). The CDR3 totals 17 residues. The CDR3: CATSRADTLKRSAEQYF. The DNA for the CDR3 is TGTGCCACCAGCAGAGCGGACACCTTAAAACGGTCGGCCGAGCAGTACTTC.

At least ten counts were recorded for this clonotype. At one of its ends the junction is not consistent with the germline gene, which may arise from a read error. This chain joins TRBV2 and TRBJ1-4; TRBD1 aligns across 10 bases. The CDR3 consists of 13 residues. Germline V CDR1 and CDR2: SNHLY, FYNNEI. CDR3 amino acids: CASDSGQGRSWLF. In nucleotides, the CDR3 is TGTGCCAGCGATTCGGGACAGGGGAGAAGTTGGCTTTTT.

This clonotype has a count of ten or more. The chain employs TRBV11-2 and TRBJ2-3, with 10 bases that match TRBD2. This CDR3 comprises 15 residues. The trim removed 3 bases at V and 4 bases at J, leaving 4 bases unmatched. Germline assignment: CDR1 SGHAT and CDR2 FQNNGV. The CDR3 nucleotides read TGTGCCAGCAGCTTTGGGCTAGCGGGGGCAGATACGCAGTATTTT. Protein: CASSFGLAGADTQYF.

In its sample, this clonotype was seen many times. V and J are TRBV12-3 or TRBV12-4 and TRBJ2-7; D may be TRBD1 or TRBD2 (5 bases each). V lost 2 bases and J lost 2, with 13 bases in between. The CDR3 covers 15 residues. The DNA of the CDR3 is TGTGCCAGCAGTTTAAGGGACCGCGGGCCCTACGAGCAGTACTTC. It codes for CASSLRDRGPYEQYF.

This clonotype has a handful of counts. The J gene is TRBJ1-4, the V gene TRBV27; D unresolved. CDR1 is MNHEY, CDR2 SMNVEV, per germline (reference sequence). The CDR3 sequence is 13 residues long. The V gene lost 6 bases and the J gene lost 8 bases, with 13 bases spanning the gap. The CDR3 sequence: CASRVLGSEKLFF. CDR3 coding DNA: TGTGCCAGCAGGGTACTTGGCTCCGAAAAACTGTTTTTT.

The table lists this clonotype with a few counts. In DNA, the CDR3 is TGTGCCAGCAGCTTACTTGAAGGAAAAGGCGAGACCCAGTACTTC. Amino acid sequence: CASSLLEGKGETQYF. The V call is TRBV7-9, the J call TRBJ2-5, with unresolved D. The germline V and J ends were trimmed by 2 bases and 5 bases, with 15 bases remaining between them. The CDR3 consists of 15 residues. Germline values: CDR1 SEHNR, CDR2 FQNEAQ (reference sequence).

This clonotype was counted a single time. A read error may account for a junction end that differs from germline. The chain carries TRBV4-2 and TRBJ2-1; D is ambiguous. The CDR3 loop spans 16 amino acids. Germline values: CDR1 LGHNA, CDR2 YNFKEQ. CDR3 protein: CASSQDAYLSYNEQFF. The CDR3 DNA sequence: TGTGCCAGCAGTCAAGACGCCTACCTCTCCTACAATGAGCAGTTCTTC.

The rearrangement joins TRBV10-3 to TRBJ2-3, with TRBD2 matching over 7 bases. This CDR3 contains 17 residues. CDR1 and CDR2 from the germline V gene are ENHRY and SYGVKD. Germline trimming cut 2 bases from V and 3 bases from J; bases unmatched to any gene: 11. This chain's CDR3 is CAISEDPGRAWTDTQYF. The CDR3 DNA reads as TGTGCCATCAGTGAGGACCCTGGGAGGGCCTGGACAGATACGCAGTATTTT.

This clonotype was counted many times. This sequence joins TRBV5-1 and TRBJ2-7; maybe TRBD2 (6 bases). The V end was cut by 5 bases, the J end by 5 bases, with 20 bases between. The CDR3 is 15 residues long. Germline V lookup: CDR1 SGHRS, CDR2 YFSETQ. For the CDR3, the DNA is TGCGCCAGCAGAGGGGATTCGGGAGCGGCCCACGAGCAGTACTTC. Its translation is CASRGDSGAAHEQYF.

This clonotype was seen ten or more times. CDR3 sequence reads: CSARDWPDGQYF. The DNA of the CDR3 is TGCAGTGCTAGAGATTGGCCAGACGGGCAGTACTTC. The rearrangement links TRBV20-1 to TRBJ2-7; no reliable D call. Per germline, CDR1 DFQATT and CDR2 SNEGSKA (reference sequence). The CDR3 runs 12 residues. Trimming stripped 0 bases from V and 9 bases from J, with 12 bases between.

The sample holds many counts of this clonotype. The CDR3 protein is CASSPLDYRAPRTDTQYF. The CDR3 DNA sequence: TGTGCCAGCAGTCCGCTCGACTACAGGGCCCCACGCACAGATACGCAGTATTTT. This chain joins TRBV12-3 or TRBV12-4 and TRBJ2-3; D perhaps matches TRBD1 (6 bases). This CDR3 contains 18 residues. V lost 5 bases to trimming and J lost 1 base, with 22 bases between them.

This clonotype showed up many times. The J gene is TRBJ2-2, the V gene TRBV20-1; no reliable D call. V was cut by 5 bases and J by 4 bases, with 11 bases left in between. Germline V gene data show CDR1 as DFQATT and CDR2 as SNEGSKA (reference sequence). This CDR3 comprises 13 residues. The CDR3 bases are TGCAGTGCTCGCCGGTTCAGCACCGGGGAGCTGTTTTTT. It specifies CSARRFSTGELFF.

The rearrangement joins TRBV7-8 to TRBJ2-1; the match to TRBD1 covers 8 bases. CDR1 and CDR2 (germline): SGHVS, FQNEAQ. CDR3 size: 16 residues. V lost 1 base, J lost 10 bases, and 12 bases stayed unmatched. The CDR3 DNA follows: TGTGCCAGCAGCTTAGGACAGGGACAGGTGGAACGGGAGCAGTTCTTC. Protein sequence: CASSLGQGQVEREQFF.

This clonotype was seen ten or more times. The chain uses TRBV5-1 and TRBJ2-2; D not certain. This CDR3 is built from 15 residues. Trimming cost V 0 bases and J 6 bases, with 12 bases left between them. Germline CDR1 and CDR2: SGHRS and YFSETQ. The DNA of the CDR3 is TGCGCCAGCAGCTTGGAGGTCCCTCGGGCCGGGGAGCTGTTTTTT. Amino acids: CASSLEVPRAGELFF. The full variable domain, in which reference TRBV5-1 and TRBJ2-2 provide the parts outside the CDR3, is KAGVTQTPRYLIKTRGQQVTLSCSPISGHRSVSWYQQTPGQGLQFLFEYFSETQRNKGNFPGRFSGRQFSNSRSEMNVSTLELGDSALYLCASSLEVPRAGELFFGEGSRLTVL.